The present entry profiles one T cell receptor (beta chain) with its context. Under the authors' procedure: Reference gene primer amplification yielded estimated nucleated cell counts. Generated by immunoSEQ multiplex PCR, the TCRdb table keeps only in-frame clones and is missing some. V and J calls and clone size are as listed in that table; D and trimming were resolved from the DNA. This sample has about 220,000 clones, with about 85% found just once. This entry is derived from a study of blood T cell repertoires in COVID-19. Study details: Sites in the United States, Italy and Spain provided acute and convalescent COVID-19 samples. From T cells, B-cell-depleted T cells, or PBMCs came the material, which was cDNA or gDNA.

The CDR3 has 15 residues. Germline CDR1 MNHEY, CDR2 SMNVEV (reference sequence). Trimming stripped 1 base from V and 7 bases from J, with 16 bases between. Sequencing used peripheral blood. The J gene is TRBJ1-2, the V gene TRBV27; D is unresolved. This TCR was sampled from a woman aged 45-59 years with COVID-19, enrolled during active disease. The CDR3 region is CASSLLENRSGGYTF. CDR3 in DNA: TGTGCCAGCAGTTTATTGGAGAATCGATCTGGTGGCTACACCTTC.